This is a list of T cell receptor beta chains from one sample in a study of blood T cell repertoires in COVID-19. This table comes from immunoSEQ multiplex PCR, and its TCRdb copy is limited to in-frame clones, with some not included. The sample has some 210,000 clones, approximately 84% seen once. Sequencing was carried out using peripheral blood. The source is a woman in her 50s with active or convalescent COVID-19. The CDR3 runs from the conserved cysteine through the conserved F or W. The D gene is left open where the match is weak. Expanded clones get a size class; other rows say once, few or many, or leave the size out.

>-|TRBV21-1|-|TRBJ1-1
TGTGCCACTCACAGGGTTTGGCTTACTGAAGCTTTCTTT
CATHRVWLTEAFF
>TRBD1|TRBV9|-|TRBJ1-1
TGTGCCAGCAGCGGCCGGGACAGGGGAGGCACTGAAGCTTTCTTT
CASSGRDRGGTEAFF
>-|TRBV19|few|TRBJ1-1
TGTGCCAGTAGTGTGTTCAGGCAGGGGTTGGGGAACACTGAAGCTTTCTTT
CASSVFRQGLGNTEAFF
>-|TRBV5-6|-|TRBJ1-1
TGTGCCAGCAGCTTGGTTGGCAGAAACACTGAAGCTTTCTTT
CASSLVGRNTEAFF
>-|TRBV11-2|-|TRBJ1-1
TGTGCCAGCAGCTCACAGTCTGAAGCTTTCTTT
CASSSQSEAFF
>-|TRBV19|-|TRBJ1-4
TGTGCCAGTAGCCCAGAATCCAGGGGCCAACTGTTTTTT
CASSPESRGQLFF
>-|TRBV2|-|TRBJ1-1
TGTGCCAGCCGGAACAGGGATCGTGGAACTGAAGCTTTCTTT
CASRNRDRGTEAFF
>-|TRBV24-1|-|TRBJ1-3
TGTGCCACCAGTGAACCTACAGGGTCTGGAAACACCATATATTTT
CATSEPTGSGNTIYF
>TRBD2|TRBV4-2|many|TRBJ2-1
TGTGCCAGCAGCCAAAGCGGGGGGCTACACAATGAGCAGTTCTTC
CASSQSGGLHNEQFF
>-|TRBV6-5|-|TRBJ1-1
TGTGCCAGCAAACCGCCTCTACAGGGAGTCACTGAAGCTTTCTTT
CASKPPLQGVTEAFF
>-|TRBV18|many|TRBJ2-7
TGTGCCAGCTCGCCGGCGGAGGGTCACACCTACGAGCAGTACTTC
CASSPAEGHTYEQYF
>-|TRBV10-3|-|TRBJ1-1
TGTGCCATCAGTGAGCCGTCCCTCACTGAAGCTTTCTTT
CAISEPSLTEAFF
>-|TRBV14|-|TRBJ2-2
TGTGCCAGCAGCCAAGATGCGGGTTCGGGCACCGGGGAGCTGTTTTTT
CASSQDAGSGTGELFF
>TRBD1|TRBV18|-|TRBJ1-4
TGTGCCAGCTCACCATCACAGGGGAACAGGGGCGAAAAACTGTTTTTT
CASSPSQGNRGEKLFF